A single sample is the source of the 30 T cell receptor beta chains below, sequenced in a study of blood T cell repertoires in COVID-19. Profiling relied on immunoSEQ multiplex PCR, and the TCRdb table lists in-frame clones only, not all of them. The sample lists more than 250,000 clones; roughly nine tenths were seen once. The material sequenced was PBMCs or T cells enriched from blood (not recorded which). These receptors came from a young woman who had recovered from COVID-19.

The V call is TRBV6-5, the J call TRBJ2-2; 9 bases agree with TRBD1. This CDR3 region has 15 residues. V gave up 7 bases and J gave up 5 bases; unmatched junction bases: 8. CDR1 is MNHEY, CDR2 SVGAGI, per germline. The CDR3 nucleotides are TGTGCCAGCAATCGGGACAGGGTGAGGACCGGGGAGCTGTTTTTT. It yields the protein CASNRDRVRTGELFF.

The chain combines TRBV15 with TRBJ1-1, with 9 bases fitting TRBD1. Looked up from germline, CDR1 is LNHNV and CDR2 is YYDKDF (reference sequence). V dropped 7 bases and J dropped 5; count of bases not matched to a gene: 11. The CDR3 covers 15 residues. The CDR3 is CATIRGGTGWTEAFF. CDR3 bases: TGTGCCACCATTCGAGGGGGGACAGGGTGGACTGAAGCTTTCTTT.

The CDR3 DNA follows: TGCGCCAGCAGCCAAGACAGGGACAGATGGACCTTC. This encodes CASSQDRDRWTF. The rearrangement links TRBV4-3 to TRBJ1-2, with 7 bases identical to TRBD1. V was pared by 0 bases and J by 14 bases, with 6 bases of the junction left unmatched. Germline V gene lookup returns CDR1 LGHNA and CDR2 YSLEER. This CDR3 comprises 12 residues.

The chain employs TRBV2 and TRBJ1-2; D is uncertain. The CDR3 runs 13 residues. Germline loops: CDR1 SNHLY, CDR2 FYNNEI. Trimming stripped 4 bases from V and 1 base from J, with 7 bases between. As DNA, the CDR3 is TGTGCCAGCAGTGGGGAGCGTAACTATGGCTACACCTTC. Protein product: CASSGERNYGYTF. Using reference TRBV2 and TRBJ1-2 for the parts outside the CDR3, the full variable domain is EPEVTQTPSHQVTQMGQEVILRCVPISNHLYFYWYRQILGQKVEFLVSFYNNEISEKSEIFDDQFSVERPDGSNFTLKIRSTKLEDSAMYFCASSGERNYGYTFGSGTRLTVV.

The gene calls are TRBV6-6 and TRBJ2-7; D is perhaps TRBD1 (6 bases). CDR1 and CDR2 (germline): MNHNY, SVGAGI (reference sequence). V lost 7 bases, J lost 1 base, and 17 bases lay in between. The CDR3 runs to 15 residues. CDR3 DNA: TGTGCCAGCACCGCGAGGACAGTAGCTTCCTACGAGCAGTACTTC. It yields the protein CASTARTVASYEQYF.

The V and J genes are TRBV20-1 and TRBJ2-7; D ambiguous. Per germline, CDR1 DFQATT and CDR2 SNEGSKA (reference sequence). The CDR3 is 12 amino acids. Deletions cut 3 bases from V and 2 bases from J, with 8 bases between. The CDR3 DNA sequence: TGCAGTGCTAGTACAGAAACCTACGAGCAGTACTTC. It encodes CSASTETYEQYF.

V gene TRBV29-1 combines with J gene TRBJ2-7, with 7 positions matching TRBD1. CDR3 size: 14 residues. V dropped 5 bases and J dropped 1; count of bases not matched to a gene: 8. Germline values: CDR1 SQVTM, CDR2 ANQGSEA. The CDR3 DNA sequence: TGCAGCGTTTCGTTGGGACAGAGATCCTACGAGCAGTACTTC. It codes for CSVSLGQRSYEQYF.

The V and J genes are TRBV5-4 and TRBJ1-3; D not resolved. The CDR3 has 14 residues. Germline V gene lookup returns CDR1 SGHNT and CDR2 YYREEE (reference sequence). Trimming stripped 0 bases from V and 0 bases from J, with 4 bases between. CDR3 nucleotides: TGTGCCAGCAGCTTGGTCGGCTCTGGAAACACCATATATTTT. This sequence encodes CASSLVGSGNTIYF.

The rearrangement uses TRBV7-3 and TRBJ1-1; D is unresolved. This CDR3 is 12 amino acids long. V was trimmed by 5 bases and J by 5 bases, leaving 9 bases between them. Germline CDR1 and CDR2: SGHTA and FQGTGA. CDR3 sequence reads: CASSNTGTEAFF. The DNA for the CDR3 is TGTGCCAGCAGCAACACGGGGACTGAAGCTTTCTTT.

The J gene is TRBJ1-2, the V gene TRBV29-1, with D possibly matching TRBD1 (6 bases). Germline assignment: CDR1 SQVTM and CDR2 ANQGSEA. V was shortened by 6 bases and J by 5 bases, with 19 bases between the two germline ends. The CDR3 loop spans 14 amino acids. The CDR3 DNA sequence: TGCAGCGTCGTAGCCCCAGGGGCAGAGTATGGCTACACCTTC. Amino acid sequence: CSVVAPGAEYGYTF.

The V call is TRBV6-5, the J call TRBJ1-2; 8 positions match TRBD1. Germline CDR1 MNHEY, CDR2 SVGAGI. The CDR3 is 14 residues long. J gave up 5 bases and V 3 bases, and 5 bases lay outside the gene matches. This CDR3 is CASSYYRGSYGYTF. The DNA for the CDR3 is TGTGCCAGCAGTTATTACAGGGGGTCTTATGGCTACACCTTC.

This chain connects TRBV6-1 to TRBJ2-3; the match to TRBD2 covers 8 bases. Trimming removed 4 bases from V and 3 bases from J; junction bases left unmatched: 9. Germline CDR1 reads MNHNS; CDR2 reads SASEGT. This CDR3 spans 16 amino acids. DNA for the CDR3: TGTGCCAGCAGTGCTGGGGTAGCGGGGAGGACAGATACGCAGTATTTT. It encodes CASSAGVAGRTDTQYF.

The V call is TRBV19, the J call TRBJ1-5, with 11 nucleotides matching TRBD1. V trimming: 11 bases; J trimming: 2 bases; junction bases outside the gene matches: 11. Per the germline V gene, CDR1 is LNHDA and CDR2 is SQIVND (reference sequence). The CDR3 spans 16 residues. The CDR3 nucleotides read TGTGCCGTTCAAACCGGGACAGGGGGACGCAATCAGCCCCAGCATTTT. Encoded protein: CAVQTGTGGRNQPQHF. The variable domain in full, with the rest retrieved from reference TRBV19 and TRBJ1-5, is DGGITQSPKYLFRKEGQNVTLSCEQNLNHDAMYWYRQDPGQGLRLIYYSQIVNDFQKGDIAEGYSVSREKKESFPLTVTSAQKNPTAFYLCAVQTGTGGRNQPQHFGDGTRLSIL.

A single count supports this clone. DNA of the CDR3: TGTGCCAGCAGCACAGGGCTCCTGAGGGCTTTCTTT. This sequence encodes CASSTGLLRAFF. This sequence joins TRBV6-2 or TRBV6-3 and TRBJ1-1; perhaps TRBD1 as D (6 bases). The CDR3 runs 12 residues. In germline, CDR1 is MNHEY, CDR2 SVGEGT. Trimming left V 6 bases short and J 11 bases short, with 16 bases between.

This clone was counted a few times. This sequence joins TRBV6-1 and TRBJ1-2; no clear D. Trimming removed 2 bases from V and 2 bases from J, with 24 bases in between. Germline lookup yields CDR1 MNHNS and CDR2 SASEGT. This CDR3 is built from 19 residues. This CDR3 is CASSERPSDYYTSNYGYTF. The DNA of the CDR3 is TGTGCCAGCAGTGAACGACCCAGCGACTACTATACCTCAAACTATGGCTACACCTTC.

The rearrangement uses TRBV3-1 (or the pseudogene TRBV3-2) and TRBJ2-1; D call uncertain. The CDR3 length is 13 residues. The V gene's germline CDR1 is LGHDT and CDR2 YNNKEL (reference sequence). V gave up 4 bases and J gave up 3 bases, with 7 bases separating them. CDR3 protein: CASSRTSYNEQFF. Written as DNA, the CDR3 is TGTGCCAGCAGCCGAACCAGCTACAATGAGCAGTTCTTC.

This clone was seen only a few times. The chain joins TRBV10-3 to TRBJ2-7; a weak D match, TRBD2 (5 bases). The CDR3 loop spans 13 amino acids. Trimming left V 10 bases short and J 0 bases short, with 13 bases between. In germline, CDR1 is ENHRY, CDR2 SYGVKD. The CDR3: CATREYHSYEQYF. CDR3 DNA sequence: TGTGCCACGAGGGAATACCACTCCTACGAGCAGTACTTC.

The chain uses TRBV5-1 and TRBJ1-1; D unresolved. The CDR3 has 15 residues. Trimming took 0 bases from V and 1 from J, leaving 10 bases between them. CDR1 and CDR2 (germline): SGHRS, YFSETQ. The CDR3 loop is CASSLDPRKNTEAFF. Here the CDR3 DNA reads TGCGCCAGCAGCTTGGACCCGAGGAAGAACACTGAAGCTTTCTTT.

There are many counts of this clone. This chain uses TRBV19 with TRBJ1-5, with 9 bases matching TRBD1. This CDR3 has 14 residues. Germline V gene sequence: CDR1 LNHDA, CDR2 SQIVND (reference sequence). With 4 bases clipped from V and 7 bases from J, the junction kept 5 bases outside the gene matches. CDR3 sequence reads: CASSNHRGPQPQHF. CDR3 in DNA: TGTGCCAGTAGTAACCACAGGGGGCCCCAGCCCCAGCATTTT.

V usage is TRBV9 and J usage is TRBJ1-2; 9 nucleotides line up with TRBD1. The CDR3 runs to 13 residues. Germline V gene lookup returns CDR1 SGDLS and CDR2 YYNGEE. Trimming at V came to 4 bases and at J to 9 bases, leaving 7 bases not matched to a gene. CDR3 in amino acids: CASSRTGERSYTF. The CDR3 coding sequence is TGTGCCAGCAGCAGGACAGGGGAGAGGAGCTACACCTTC.

The V gene is TRBV18, the J gene TRBJ1-2; D is undetermined. This CDR3 region has 14 residues. V lost 3 bases and J 5 bases, leaving 13 bases between the germline ends. CDR1 and CDR2 from the germline V gene are KGHSH and LQKENI. For the CDR3, the DNA is TGTGCCAGCTCACCTGAGGGAGGAGGATATGGCTACACCTTC. Protein sequence: CASSPEGGGYGYTF.

The V gene is TRBV19, the J gene TRBJ1-4; possibly TRBD1 for D (6 bases). The CDR3 runs to 16 residues. The V end was cut by 5 bases, the J end by 4 bases, with 17 bases between. Germline V gene sequence: CDR1 LNHDA, CDR2 SQIVND (reference sequence). CDR3 nucleotides: TGTGCCAGTAGTCCCCTCACGACAGGATTTAATGAAAAACTGTTTTTT. Encoded protein: CASSPLTTGFNEKLFF.

The chain employs TRBV6-5 and TRBJ1-3; a weak D match, TRBD1 (5 bases). The length of the CDR3 is 15 residues. Trimming removed 2 bases from V and 0 bases from J, with 8 bases in between. Germline V lookup: CDR1 MNHEY, CDR2 SVGAGI. CDR3 DNA: TGTGCCAGCAGTTACACAGGCACCTCTGGAAACACCATATATTTT. Translating it yields CASSYTGTSGNTIYF.

This clone was seen more than once but under ten times. The chain carries TRBV2 and TRBJ2-2, with TRBD1 matching over 10 bases. CDR1 is SNHLY and CDR2 is FYNNEI in the germline V gene. The CDR3 sequence is 15 residues long. J lost 2 bases, V lost 7 bases, and 4 bases had no gene match. CDR3 region: CASTRDRGNTGELFF. DNA of the CDR3: TGTGCCAGCACCAGGGACAGGGGTAACACCGGGGAGCTGTTTTTT.

The V call is TRBV7-8, the J call TRBJ1-5; D perhaps matches TRBD1 (6 bases). This CDR3 is built from 17 residues. Trimming took 0 bases from V and 0 from J, leaving 12 bases between them. From germline, CDR1 is SGHVS and CDR2 FQNEAQ. CDR3 in amino acids: CASSLAGHTLSNQPQHF. The CDR3 DNA reads as TGTGCCAGCAGCTTAGCGGGACATACTCTTAGCAATCAGCCCCAGCATTTT.

The chain links TRBV2 to TRBJ2-3, with 7 bases matching TRBD1. CDR1 and CDR2 from the germline V gene are SNHLY and FYNNEI. The CDR3 is 15 residues long. J lost 3 bases, V lost 1 base, and 4 bases had no gene match. The CDR3 reads CASSEDRGATDTQYF. The DNA for the CDR3 is TGTGCCAGCAGTGAAGACAGGGGCGCGACAGATACGCAGTATTTT.

This chain connects TRBV7-9 to TRBJ2-7; TRBD1 is a possible D gene (6 bases). From germline, CDR1 is SEHNR and CDR2 FQNEAQ (reference sequence). Between the trimmed V and J ends, which lost 1 base and 5 bases, there was a span of 18 bases. The CDR3 runs 16 residues. The CDR3 spells CASSLVWDISVDEQYF. The CDR3 nucleotides read TGTGCCAGCAGCTTAGTGTGGGACATAAGTGTGGACGAGCAGTACTTC.

This sequence joins TRBV6-5 and TRBJ1-1, with D hard to call. Trimming left V 6 bases short and J 2 bases short, with 13 bases between. CDR1 is MNHEY, CDR2 SVGAGI, per germline. The CDR3 runs 14 residues. The CDR3 DNA is TGTGCCAGCAGAGGTCCGGGAGCAAACACTGAAGCTTTCTTT. Its protein product is CASRGPGANTEAFF.

The chain carries TRBV11-1 and TRBJ1-2; D is ambiguous. The CDR3 consists of 13 residues. CDR1 and CDR2 (germline): SGHAT, FQDESV (reference sequence). The ends were cut back, 4 bases at V and 4 bases at J, with 10 bases in the middle. The CDR3 loop reads CASSSPDSYGYTF. The CDR3 coding sequence is TGTGCCAGCAGCTCTCCTGACTCCTATGGCTACACCTTC.

The gene calls are TRBV27 and TRBJ2-2, with TRBD2 matching 7 bases. This CDR3 has 14 amino acids. With 3 bases clipped from V and 4 bases from J, the junction kept 2 bases outside the gene matches. The germline V gene encodes CDR1 MNHEY and CDR2 SMNVEV (reference sequence). The CDR3 coding sequence is TGTGCCAGCAGTTTCCTAGCGGTCACCGGGGAGCTGTTTTTT. Translated: CASSFLAVTGELFF.